This T cell receptor (beta chain) derives from a study of CD8 T cells in ankylosing spondylitis. Generation of TCR beta libraries employed quantitative 5'-RACE incorporating molecular barcodes. TCRdb called the 5' RACE reads again in MiXCR, with one record for every CDR3 protein. The data hold approximately 220,000 distinct CDR3 sequences, with around 17% observed a single time. General study findings and limits: The clones that were linked to disease were reported to be significantly enriched in matched synovial fluid samples from ankylosing spondylitis patients. A number of the motif variants had already been described in reactive arthritis synovial fluid and blood. In ankylosing spondylitis blood, a motif of eight highly homologous TCR beta variants appeared characteristic.

Concerning this clonotype itself: Its antigen is not known.

The CDR3 totals 15 residues. Per the germline V gene, CDR1 is MNHNS and CDR2 is SASEGT. Between the trimmed V and J ends, which lost 6 bases and 0 bases, there was a span of 13 bases. This receptor was identified in a male donor with ankylosing spondylitis. Sample: blood, either unsorted or a sorted T cell fraction (not recorded which). This sequence joins TRBV6-1 and TRBJ2-3; the D call may be TRBD1 or TRBD2 (5 bases each). CDR3 sequence: CASSPGAASTDTQYF. CDR3 bases: TGTGCCAGCAGCCCCGGGGCAGCGAGCACAGATACGCAGTATTTT.